This TCR beta chain was profiled in a study of cytomegalovirus exposure and HLA in healthy donors. About the study: Early on, a data release was issued that held roughly 80 million unique TCRs from HLA-typed donors. Genotyping of hundreds of donors showed that 80% to 85% belonged to the Caucasian-associated ancestry cluster. Study results and limitations: In a later analysis, parvovirus B19, influenza, CMV and Epstein-Barr virus appeared linked to several top co-occurrence clusters.

Trimming removed 4 bases at V and 2 bases at J, with 9 bases between. CDR3 length equals 14 residues. The germline gives CDR1 LNHDA, CDR2 SQIVND (reference sequence). The PCR used 60 Vbeta and 13 Jbeta primers. Data came from immunoSEQ multiplex PCR; TCRdb stores just in-frame clones and leaves some out. The sample has about 160,000 clones, more than 70% seen once; the top ten hold more than 1.2%. This clone was seen more than once but under ten times. Its antigen is still unknown. This chain connects TRBV19 to TRBJ1-3; D gene uncertain. The TCR comes from a man aged 55 to 70 in good health and CMV-seronegative. Material for sequencing was PBMCs. Here the CDR3 reads CASSTHTTGNTIYF. In DNA, the CDR3 is TGTGCCAGTAGTACCCATACTACTGGAAACACCATATATTTT. Drawing the rest from reference TRBV19 and TRBJ1-3, the complete variable domain is DGGITQSPKYLFRKEGQNVTLSCEQNLNHDAMYWYRQDPGQGLRLIYYSQIVNDFQKGDIAEGYSVSREKKESFPLTVTSAQKNPTAFYLCASSTHTTGNTIYFGEGSWLTVV.